Below, one T cell receptor beta chain is given with its context. Which antigen it targets is not known. Base qualities are missing; no much larger clone stands one base away. The sample belongs to a study of blood T cell repertoires in COVID-19 (dated by TCRdb to the early 2020s). Looking at the study overall: The collaborator samples originated in the United States, Italy and Spain and spanned the acute and convalescent phases of COVID-19. Deeply sampled blood TCRbeta repertoires from subjects exposed to, actively infected with, or recovered from COVID-19 were included in the dataset. A freely available public database, intended as a resource for researchers studying the immune response to SARS-CoV-2, is where the repertoires were released. HLA class I and class II types, where available, came from metadata supplied by the sample provider rather than from assay-based typing. The material from the prospective study consisted of cDNA or gDNA derived from T cells, B-cell-depleted T cells, or PBMCs. Nearly every sample came with metadata listing a de-identified subject ID, COVID-19 status, age in years and sex. Samples were obtained from the ongoing ImmuneRACE study (first 160 participants) and from 1,200 or so subjects provided by 6 global collaborators.

What the authors observed across the whole study: The amount of clinical and demographic metadata varied by source and participant and was provided uncurated.

TCRbeta CDR3 regions were amplified from genomic DNA using the immunoSEQ Assay, a bias-controlled multiplex PCR. For the original study's pipeline: Within the assay, amplification of reference gene primers was used to estimate how many nucleated cells each sample contained. To quantify the absolute abundance of each unique TCRbeta CDR3 rearrangement, sequence reads were collapsed and filtered. For each sample, productive Simpson clonality was calculated by taking the square root of Simpson's diversity index across productive rearrangements. TCRdb mirrors the immuneACCESS table, restricted to in-frame sequences. Some clones are absent from its copies; in checked studies, under half trace to an unresolved V gene, and the reason for the others is unknown. The DNA gave D and trimming, while V, J and clone size come from that table. Counted in this sample were 380,000 or so clones; more than 80% of them appeared once. The top ten constitute 0.95% to 1.5% of the sample.

From the germline V gene, CDR1 is MDHEN and CDR2 is SYDVKM. Measured from the cysteine to the phenylalanine, the CDR3 is 18 residues long. Kept here is only the CDR3 DNA, which spans 54 bases and is read in frame from base 1. V is clipped by 3 bases and J by 0 bases, and the sequence between their germline boundaries is 18 bases long. Each collaborating institution followed its own protocols to collect whole blood in K2EDTA tubes. Collaborator samples were shipped for TCRbeta analysis as frozen whole blood, isolated PBMCs, or DNA extracted from either sample type. This TCR came from a man aged 40-49 years with acute or convalescent COVID-19. The chain is encoded by TRBV28 joined to TRBJ2-1, and perhaps TRBD2 as D gene, on 6 matching bases. The sample taken for sequencing was peripheral blood. The CDR3 amino acid sequence is: CASSFLSGLRPSYNEQFF. The DNA sequence reads TGTGCCAGCAGTTTCCTTTCGGGACTCCGACCCTCCTACAATGAGCAGTTCTTC.